The 21 T cell receptor beta chains below were found in one sample sequenced in a study of CD8+ T cells in alopecia areata. Treatment indicated: oral pan-JAK inhibitor, 5-10 mg twice daily. RNA extraction was followed by reverse transcription into cDNA, which acted as the sequencing template. Assay used: immunoSEQ multiplex PCR; TCRdb lists only in-frame clones, some missing. The top ten clones hold roughly 15% of a sample with roughly 150,000 clones, nearly 55% of them seen once. Sequencing was performed on CD8+ T cells sorted from blood, taken at week 4, from a patient treated with tofacitinib. These receptors were obtained from a human donor with alopecia areata.

This rearrangement joins TRBV7-4 to TRBJ1-2; possibly TRBD1 for D (6 bases). The CDR3 length is 17 residues. Germline V lookup: CDR1 SGHVT, CDR2 SQSDAQ. Trimming cost V 0 bases and J 5 bases, with 19 bases left between them. CDR3 in amino acids: CASSLARGHGRGYGYTF. The CDR3 nucleotides are TGTGCCAGCAGCTTAGCCAGGGGCCACGGCCGGGGGTATGGCTACACCTTC.

Comments on this clone: Different DNA sequences within this sample yield the same CDR3. The J gene is TRBJ2-2, the V gene TRBV30; D gene uncertain. This CDR3 has 12 residues. Germline CDR1 is GTSNPN and CDR2 is SVGIG (reference sequence). V was cut by 2 bases and J by 6 bases, with 7 bases left in between. The CDR3 sequence: CAWSFGSGELFF. The CDR3 DNA sequence: TGTGCCTGGAGTTTCGGGTCCGGGGAGCTGTTTTTT. Variable domain in full (rest from reference TRBV30 and TRBJ2-2): SQTIHQWPATLVQPVGSPLSLECTVEGTSNPNLYWYRQAAGRGLQLLFYSVGIGQISSEVPQNLSASRPQDRQFILSSKKLLLSDSGFYLCAWSFGSGELFFGEGSRLTVL.

The chain links TRBV6-5 to TRBJ2-2, with D unresolved. CDR1 MNHEY and CDR2 SVGAGI come from the germline V gene. Trimming removed 0 bases at V and 5 bases at J, with 4 bases between. This CDR3 comprises 13 residues. In DNA form, the CDR3 reads TGTGCCAGCAGTTACTCCATAACCGGGGAGCTGTTTTTT. Protein product: CASSYSITGELFF.

This clone has a handful of counts. The J gene is TRBJ1-2, the V gene TRBV4-3; D is unclear. Trimming pared 0 bases from V and 4 bases from J, leaving 6 bases between. This CDR3 has 13 residues. Germline V lookup: CDR1 LGHNA, CDR2 YSLEER. The CDR3 loop reads CASSQETVYGYTF. CDR3 DNA: TGCGCCAGCAGCCAAGAAACAGTCTATGGCTACACCTTC.

The V call is TRBV9, the J call TRBJ1-2; D call uncertain. V was pared by 3 bases and J by 10 bases, with 10 bases between. There are 11 residues in the CDR3. Germline V gene lookup returns CDR1 SGDLS and CDR2 YYNGEE. The CDR3 sequence is CASSARGVYTF. CDR3 bases: TGTGCCAGCAGCGCGCGAGGAGTCTACACCTTC.

A few counts support this clone. V usage is TRBV12-5 and J usage is TRBJ1-1; D not certain. The CDR3 has 11 residues. Germline V lookup: CDR1 LGHNT, CDR2 FRNRAP. The V and J ends lost 10 bases and 4 bases respectively, with 10 bases between them. This CDR3 reads CATSPSTEAFF. The CDR3, as DNA: TGTGCTACATCCCCGTCCACTGAAGCTTTCTTT.

The genes are TRBV7-9 and TRBJ1-6; D unclear. Germline CDR1 SEHNR, CDR2 FQNEAQ (reference sequence). V dropped 4 bases and J dropped 7 bases, with 5 bases sitting between them. CDR3 length: 12 amino acids. The CDR3 DNA reads TGTGCCAGCAGCTCGGGGAATTCACCCCTCCACTTT. This sequence encodes CASSSGNSPLHF.

This clone has a handful of counts. The chain couples TRBV2 to TRBJ2-7; perhaps TRBD1 as D (6 bases). The CDR3 length is 17 residues. The V gene lost 6 bases and the J gene lost 3 bases, with 24 bases spanning the gap. Germline CDR1 is SNHLY and CDR2 is FYNNEI. In DNA, the CDR3 is TGTGCCAGCAGCCCCGGGACAAAGGTGACCTCGTACTACGAGCAGTACTTC. Encoded protein: CASSPGTKVTSYYEQYF.

The genes are TRBV27 and TRBJ1-1; TRBD1 might be the D (6 bases). Germline CDR1 reads MNHEY; CDR2 reads SMNVEV (reference sequence). This CDR3 has 13 amino acids. The V gene lost 3 bases and the J gene lost 5 bases, with 10 bases spanning the gap. The CDR3 region is CASSLSGVTEAFF. Written as DNA, the CDR3 is TGTGCCAGCAGTTTGTCAGGGGTTACTGAAGCTTTCTTT.

This clone was counted between two and nine times. The V call is TRBV9, the J call TRBJ2-7; TRBD2 is a possible D gene (5 bases). Germline V gene sequence: CDR1 SGDLS, CDR2 YYNGEE. Between the trimmed V and J ends, which lost 3 bases and 3 bases, there was a span of 16 bases. This CDR3 has 15 residues. The CDR3 reads CASSASGNSDYEQYF. The DNA of the CDR3 is TGTGCCAGCAGCGCCTCCGGGAACAGTGACTACGAGCAGTACTTC.

This clone appeared a single time. The chain couples TRBV6-5 to TRBJ2-7; D is possibly TRBD1 (6 bases). V lost 6 bases and J 0 bases, leaving 15 bases between the germline ends. The CDR3 covers 15 residues. Germline V gene sequence: CDR1 MNHEY, CDR2 SVGAGI. CDR3 nucleotide sequence: TGTGCCAGCAGCCTAGTAGGGGGAAACTCCTACGAGCAGTACTTC. It specifies CASSLVGGNSYEQYF.

This clone was observed once. The chain recombines TRBV9 with TRBJ2-5; D remains ambiguous. Germline CDR1 is SGDLS and CDR2 is YYNGEE. Trimming removed 0 bases from V and 1 base from J, with 7 bases in between. This CDR3 comprises 14 residues. CDR3 amino acids: CASSVGRIQETQYF. DNA for the CDR3: TGTGCCAGCAGCGTAGGGCGAATCCAAGAGACCCAGTACTTC.

This clone occurred once. The chain links TRBV9 to TRBJ2-3, with TRBD2 identical over 10 bases. This CDR3 spans 16 amino acids. Trimming removed 4 bases from V and 5 bases from J; junction bases left unmatched: 10. Germline-derived CDR1 and CDR2 are SGDLS and YYNGEE. The CDR3 bases are TGTGCCAGCAGCCAAGAGCGGGGGGGCCGGGGAGATACGCAGTATTTT. Its protein is CASSQERGGRGDTQYF.

The chain is built from TRBV29-1 and TRBJ2-7, with D hard to call. The CDR3 runs to 12 residues. Germline lookup yields CDR1 SQVTM and CDR2 ANQGSEA. Deletions cut 7 bases from V and 3 bases from J, with 13 bases between. DNA for the CDR3: TGCAGCGCCCAAGAGTGGGGCTACGAGCAGTACTTC. It yields the protein CSAQEWGYEQYF.

The gene calls are TRBV5-6 and TRBJ2-7; D might be TRBD1 (5 bases). The CDR3 runs 16 residues. Germline V CDR1 and CDR2: SGHDT, YYEEEE. V was shortened by 0 bases and J by 7 bases, with 20 bases between the two germline ends. CDR3 amino acids: CASSLAVRGALGEQYF. As DNA, the CDR3 is TGTGCCAGCAGCTTGGCCGTTAGGGGCGCGTTAGGAGAGCAGTACTTC.

The genes are TRBV11-2 and TRBJ2-3, with D perhaps matching TRBD2 (5 bases). The CDR3 has 16 amino acids. Looked up from germline, CDR1 is SGHAT and CDR2 is FQNNGV. V lost 1 base to trimming and J lost 3 bases, with 14 bases between them. The CDR3, as DNA: TGTGCCAGCAGCTTAGTCCGGGGAAGTAGGACAGATACGCAGTATTTT. Protein: CASSLVRGSRTDTQYF.

This clone was counted between two and nine times. The chain links TRBV5-1 to TRBJ2-5, with D possibly TRBD1 on 5 matching bases. Trimming cost V 0 bases and J 5 bases, with 14 bases left between them. Germline assignment: CDR1 SGHRS and CDR2 YFSETQ. The CDR3 is 15 amino acids. CDR3 nucleotides: TGCGCCAGCAGCTTGGTTAAAGGGGCGCATGAGACCCAGTACTTC. This gives the protein CASSLVKGAHETQYF.

Remarks on this clone: The same CDR3 also results from other DNA sequences found in this sample. The chain is built from TRBV29-1 and TRBJ2-7; D not resolved. CDR1 is SQVTM, CDR2 ANQGSEA, per germline. The CDR3 is made up of 13 amino acids. V lost 0 bases and J 0 bases, leaving 6 bases between the germline ends. The CDR3 reads CSVEDRSSYEQYF. CDR3 sequence (DNA): TGCAGCGTTGAAGACAGGAGCTCCTACGAGCAGTACTTC.

This chain links TRBV27 with TRBJ2-2, with D unresolved. The CDR3 runs to 14 residues. V dropped 6 bases and J dropped 0 bases, with 8 bases sitting between them. Germline V gene sequence: CDR1 MNHEY, CDR2 SMNVEV (reference sequence). CDR3 nucleotides: TGTGCCAGCAGCCCGCCCGCGAACACCGGGGAGCTGTTTTTT. Translating it yields CASSPPANTGELFF.

The V gene is TRBV6-5, the J gene TRBJ1-1; 9 nucleotides agree with TRBD1. Germline CDR1 and CDR2: MNHEY and SVGAGI. The J segment lost 6 bases and the V segment lost 2 bases, leaving 1 base of the junction unmatched. This CDR3 contains 13 residues. The CDR3 nucleotides are TGTGCCAGCAGTTACAGGACAGGGGCTGAAGCTTTCTTT. Translated, it gives CASSYRTGAEAFF.

The V call is TRBV4-3, the J call TRBJ1-3; TRBD1 is a possible D gene (5 bases). This CDR3 is built from 17 residues. Trimming removed 0 bases at V and 1 base at J, with 13 bases between. Per germline, CDR1 LGHNA and CDR2 YSLEER. The DNA for the CDR3 is TGCGCCAGCAGCCAAGAAGTTCAGGGAGGGTCTGGAAACACCATATATTTT. Its translation is CASSQEVQGGSGNTIYF.